Reported below is one TCR beta chain. Its antigen is currently not known. No base qualities exist here, and no much larger clone lies one base off it. TCRbeta CDR3 regions were amplified from genomic DNA using the immunoSEQ Assay, a bias-controlled multiplex PCR. The paper's data handling went like this. The number of nucleated cells in each sample was estimated from the amplification of reference gene primers within the assay. Sequence reads were collapsed and filtered to measure the absolute abundance of every unique TCRbeta CDR3 rearrangement. For each sample, productive Simpson clonality was calculated as the square root of Simpson's diversity index across productive rearrangements. TCRdb limited this immuneACCESS table to in-frame rearrangements with V and J called. A share of clones is missing; checked studies link under half to unresolved V genes, and the rest is unexplained. The V and J calls and clone size were taken over from that table, and D and trimming were inferred from the DNA. For this sample there are roughly 230,000 clones; 83% appear just once. The top ten constitute just under 7.5% of the sample.

These data belong to a study of blood T cell repertoires in COVID-19 (dated by TCRdb to 2020 to 2022). For the study in its entirety: Collaborator samples came from the United States, Italy and Spain and covered acute and convalescent phases of COVID-19. The material from the prospective study consisted of cDNA or gDNA derived from T cells, B-cell-depleted T cells, or PBMCs. Subjects who had been exposed to COVID-19, were actively infected with it, or had recovered from it provided the deeply sampled blood TCRbeta repertoires that made up the dataset. The repertoires were released in a freely available public database meant as a resource for research on the immune response to SARS-CoV-2. Samples came from the ongoing ImmuneRACE study (first 160 participants) plus 1,254 subjects from 6 global collaborators. Nearly every sample came with metadata listing a de-identified subject ID, COVID-19 status, age in years and sex. Where available, HLA class I and class II types were obtained from metadata supplied by the sample provider rather than from assay-based typing.

From its cysteine to its phenylalanine, the CDR3 spans 13 amino acids. The kept DNA is CDR3 alone, 39 bases in frame from the first base. According to the germline V gene (reference sequence), CDR1 reads SGHAT and CDR2 reads FQDESV. A distance of 7 bases separates the germline ends of V and J, which lose 1 base and 6 bases respectively. Each collaborating institution followed its own protocols to collect whole blood in K2EDTA tubes. For TCRbeta analysis, collaborator samples were shipped as frozen whole blood, as isolated PBMCs, or as DNA extracted from either sample type. The paper as a whole reports these results and caveats: The quantity of clinical and demographic metadata differed by source and by participant and was supplied without curation.

The receptor was derived from a woman between 50 and 59 years old with acute or convalescent COVID-19. Sequenced input: peripheral blood. The rearranged segments are TRBV11-1 and TRBJ2-1; the D segment could be TRBD1, given 6 matching bases. The sequenced DNA: TGTGCCAGCAGCTTAGGGACAGTCAATGAGCAGTTCTTC. Its protein product is CASSLGTVNEQFF.